This T cell receptor (beta chain) was identified in a study of long-term antiretroviral therapy in people with HIV. Overall study findings and caveats: Pre-ART clonal expansions dominated every time point's repertoire.

To note about this clone: Its antigen remains unidentified.

Germline CDR1 is ENHRY and CDR2 is SYGVKD. The CDR3 covers 14 residues. V was shortened by 5 bases and J by 0 bases, with 10 bases between the two germline ends. Survey-level immunoSEQ v3.0 assays were run. Data came from immunoSEQ multiplex PCR; TCRdb stores just in-frame clones and leaves some out. Counted here are 25,000 to 35,000 clones, about 93% occurring once; the ten biggest clones make up about a tenth. Source: unsorted PBMCs, taken 6.2 years after starting antiretroviral therapy. The receptor comes from a middle-aged man with HIV. The chain couples TRBV10-3 to TRBJ1-1; a weak D match, TRBD1 (6 bases). This chain's CDR3 is CAISTGTMNTEAFF. CDR3 bases: TGTGCCATCAGTACAGGGACCATGAACACTGAAGCTTTCTTT.